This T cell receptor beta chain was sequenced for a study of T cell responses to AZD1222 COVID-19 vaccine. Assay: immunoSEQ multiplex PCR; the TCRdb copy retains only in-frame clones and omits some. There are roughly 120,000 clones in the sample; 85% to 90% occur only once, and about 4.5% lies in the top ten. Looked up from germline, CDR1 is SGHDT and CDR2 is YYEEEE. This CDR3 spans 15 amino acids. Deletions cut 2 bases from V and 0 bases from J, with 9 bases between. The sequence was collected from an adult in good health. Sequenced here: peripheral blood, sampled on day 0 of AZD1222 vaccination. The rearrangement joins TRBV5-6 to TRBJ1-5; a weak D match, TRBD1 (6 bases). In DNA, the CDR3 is TGTGCCAGCAGCTTCCAGGGGAGTAGCAATCAGCCCCAGCATTTT. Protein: CASSFQGSSNQPQHF.